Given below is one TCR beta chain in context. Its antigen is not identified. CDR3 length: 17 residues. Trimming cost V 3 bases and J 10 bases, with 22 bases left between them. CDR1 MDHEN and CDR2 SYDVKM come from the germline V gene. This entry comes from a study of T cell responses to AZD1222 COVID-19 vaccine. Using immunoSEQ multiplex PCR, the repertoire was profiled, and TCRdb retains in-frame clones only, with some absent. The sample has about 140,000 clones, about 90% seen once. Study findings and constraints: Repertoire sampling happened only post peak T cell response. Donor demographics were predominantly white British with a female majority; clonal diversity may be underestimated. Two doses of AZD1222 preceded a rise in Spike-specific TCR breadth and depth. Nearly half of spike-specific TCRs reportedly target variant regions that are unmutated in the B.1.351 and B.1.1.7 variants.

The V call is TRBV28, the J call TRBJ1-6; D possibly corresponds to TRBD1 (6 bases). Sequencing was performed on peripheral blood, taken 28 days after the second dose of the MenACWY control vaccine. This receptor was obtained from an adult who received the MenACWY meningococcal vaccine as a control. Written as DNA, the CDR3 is TGTGCCAGCAGTTTTTACCCGGAGGGGGGCATAGGATCACCCCTCCACTTT. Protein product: CASSFYPEGGIGSPLHF.